A selection of T cell receptor beta chains follows, all from one sample in a study of CD8+ T cells in alopecia areata. Only in-frame clones appear in the TCRdb table, and some are missing; sequencing was by immunoSEQ multiplex PCR. The sample carries 220,000 or so clones, 50% to 60% recorded once. Sequencing was performed on CD4+ T cells sorted from blood, taken at week 0. These receptors came from a human donor with alopecia areata. The CDR3 runs from the conserved cysteine through the conserved F or W. A D gene is named only where the DNA matches it firmly. The size of a clone is reported for some rows only, either as once, few or many, or as a class for expanded clones.

size,D,J,V,CDR3,DNA
NA,NA,TRBJ2-3,TRBV30,CAWSVGLLPDTQYF,TGTGCCTGGAGTGTCGGGCTCCTCCCAGATACGCAGTATTTT
few,TRBD1,TRBJ1-1,TRBV6-6,CASSSGTGLMTTEAFF,TGTGCCAGCAGTTCCGGGACAGGGCTGATGACCACTGAAGCTTTCTTT
NA,NA,TRBJ2-7,TRBV2,CASSEHRTAYEQYF,TGTGCCAGCAGTGAGCATCGGACAGCTTACGAGCAGTACTTC
NA,NA,TRBJ2-1,TRBV6-5,CASSYSHFSEQFF,TGTGCCAGCAGTTACTCACACTTCTCTGAGCAGTTCTTC
NA,TRBD2,TRBJ2-2,TRBV9,CASSAGGLAGGTNTGELFF,TGTGCCAGCAGCGCGGGGGGACTAGCGGGAGGTACGAACACCGGGGAGCTGTTTTTT
NA,NA,TRBJ2-7,TRBV11-1,CASSPDQGGEQYF,TGTGCCAGCAGTCCCGACCAGGGCGGCGAGCAGTACTTC
NA,TRBD2,TRBJ2-1,TRBV10-3,CAISPGLAGVEQFF,TGTGCCATCAGCCCGGGACTAGCGGGAGTTGAGCAGTTCTTC
few,NA,TRBJ2-1,TRBV29-1,CSVAGANEQFF,TGCAGCGTTGCAGGGGCAAATGAGCAGTTCTTC
NA,NA,TRBJ2-7,TRBV13,CASQRGSARYEQYF,TGTGCCAGCCAGAGGGGATCGGCCCGCTACGAGCAGTACTTC
few,NA,TRBJ2-2,TRBV5-5,CASSFGQSTGELFF,TGTGCCAGCAGCTTCGGACAGAGTACCGGGGAGCTGTTTTTT
NA,TRBD2,TRBJ2-3,TRBV2,CASQTSAGGSDTQYF,TGTGCCAGCCAAACTTCAGCGGGAGGATCAGATACGCAGTATTTT
NA,TRBD2,TRBJ2-1,TRBV4-1,CASSQPTSGLTYNEQFF,TGCGCCAGCAGCCAACCGACTAGCGGGCTAACCTACAATGAGCAGTTCTTC
NA,NA,TRBJ1-3,TRBV29-1,CSVAVGSSSGNTIYF,TGCAGCGTTGCTGTCGGCAGCAGCTCTGGAAACACCATATATTTT
few,NA,TRBJ2-3,TRBV5-1,CASSFMGPDTQYF,TGCGCCAGCAGCTTCATGGGGCCCGATACGCAGTATTTT
many,NA,TRBJ2-3,TRBV18,CASSQQRLDSTDTQYF,TGTGCCAGCTCACAACAGAGGTTGGATAGCACAGATACGCAGTATTTT
NA,NA,TRBJ2-5,TRBV4-1,CASSQVVGGRETQYF,TGCGCCAGCAGCCAAGTCGTCGGGGGGCGAGAGACCCAGTACTTC
few,TRBD1,TRBJ2-7,TRBV6-1,CASSEDLGTAARRYF,TGTGCCAGCAGTGAAGACCTCGGGACAGCTGCTAGACGGTACTTC
once,TRBD2,TRBJ2-5,TRBV5-1,CASSAGTSGSGETQYF,TGCGCCAGCAGCGCCGGGACTAGCGGGAGTGGAGAGACCCAGTACTTC
NA,TRBD1,TRBJ1-1,TRBV30,CAWRTGGRNTEAFF,TGTGCCTGGAGAACAGGGGGCAGGAACACTGAAGCTTTCTTT
few,TRBD1,TRBJ1-1,TRBV19,CASTDRDRGRAEAFF,TGTGCCAGTACCGACCGGGACAGGGGTCGGGCTGAAGCTTTCTTT
NA,TRBD1,TRBJ1-2,TRBV28,CASSLGDRGGYGYTF,TGTGCCAGCAGTTTAGGCGACAGGGGAGGTTATGGCTACACCTTC
NA,TRBD1,TRBJ2-7,TRBV30,CAWSVGQGPYEQYF,TGTGCCTGGAGTGTGGGACAGGGCCCCTACGAGCAGTACTTC
few,TRBD1,TRBJ1-3,TRBV29-1,CSVGILGGQSNTIYF,TGCAGCGTTGGGATTTTAGGGGGACAGTCAAACACCATATATTTT
many,TRBD1,TRBJ1-1,TRBV5-1,CASTDTHRTGIKRNTEAFF,TGCGCCAGCACCGACACCCATCGGACAGGCATAAAAAGGAACACTGAAGCTTTCTTT
NA,NA,TRBJ2-1,TRBV5-4,CASSAISYNEQFF,TGTGCCTCCTCGGCGATCTCCTACAATGAGCAGTTCTTC
NA,NA,TRBJ2-4,TRBV7-3,CASSPDPAKNIQYF,TGTGCCAGCAGCCCTGACCCAGCCAAAAACATTCAGTACTTC
NA,NA,TRBJ2-7,TRBV7-6,CASSSQSGINEQYF,TGTGCCAGCAGTTCTCAGTCGGGAATCAACGAGCAGTACTTC
few,TRBD2,TRBJ2-5,TRBV5-1,CASSPPSGSGGETQYF,TGCGCCAGCAGCCCGCCTAGCGGGAGTGGTGGAGAGACCCAGTACTTC
few,NA,TRBJ1-1,TRBV5-1,CASSPTGLTEAFF,TGCGCCAGCAGCCCTACAGGGTTGACTGAAGCTTTCTTT
NA,NA,TRBJ2-1,TRBV7-2,CASSLGGLAGDEQFF,TGTGCCAGCAGCTTGGGGGGGCTTGCGGGCGATGAGCAGTTCTTC
NA,TRBD1,TRBJ2-7,TRBV30,CAWSGDRGLYEQYF,TGTGCCTGGAGCGGAGACAGGGGGCTGTACGAGCAGTACTTC
NA,TRBD2,TRBJ2-3,TRBV30,CAWRASGRLSTDTQYF,TGCGCCTGGAGGGCTAGCGGGAGGCTTAGCACAGATACGCAGTATTTT
NA,NA,TRBJ1-1,TRBV6-5,CASSQQGRTEAFF,TGTGCCAGCAGCCAACAGGGTAGGACTGAAGCTTTCTTT
NA,NA,TRBJ2-7,TRBV29-1,CSVVTPRPYEQYF,TGCAGCGTTGTCACCCCCAGGCCGTACGAGCAGTACTTC
NA,NA,TRBJ2-1,TRBV11-2,CASNGGLNEQFF,TGTGCCAGCAATGGGGGGTTAAATGAGCAGTTCTTC
few,TRBD2,TRBJ2-3,TRBV7-2,CASSRSVPGGVRDTQYF,TGTGCCAGCAGCCGCTCAGTTCCCGGGGGGGTAAGAGATACGCAGTATTTT
few,NA,TRBJ2-4,TRBV6-5,CASRGGAKNIQYF,TGTGCCAGCAGAGGGGGAGCCAAAAACATTCAGTACTTC
NA,NA,TRBJ2-3,TRBV6-6,CASRGTYTDTQYF,TGTGCCAGCAGGGGGACCTACACAGATACGCAGTATTTT
few,NA,TRBJ1-1,TRBV2,CASSDQGLTEAFF,TGTGCCAGCAGTGATCAGGGATTGACTGAAGCTTTCTTT
NA,NA,TRBJ1-2,TRBV14,CASSPGLGGVFYGYTF,TGTGCCAGCAGCCCCGGACTGGGAGGGGTCTTCTATGGCTACACCTTC
NA,NA,TRBJ1-6,TRBV30,CAWNQGIHNSPLHF,TGTGCCTGGAATCAGGGTATCCATAATTCACCCCTCCACTTT
NA,TRBD1,TRBJ1-4,TRBV30,CAWSLTGANEKLFF,TGTGCCTGGAGTTTGACAGGGGCTAATGAAAAACTGTTTTTT
NA,NA,TRBJ2-3,TRBV19,CASSIGLADTQYF,TGTGCCAGTAGTATTGGCCTCGCAGATACGCAGTATTTT
NA,NA,TRBJ2-5,TRBV29-1,CSVGGDGQETQYF,TGCAGCGTTGGAGGGGACGGTCAAGAGACCCAGTACTTC
few,NA,TRBJ1-1,TRBV5-1,CASSPRPGDFLTEAFF,TGCGCCAGCAGCCCCCGACCAGGGGATTTCCTCACTGAAGCTTTCTTT
NA,NA,TRBJ2-3,TRBV7-6,CASSEGHRDTQYF,TGTGCCAGCAGCGAGGGCCACCGGGATACGCAGTATTTT
once,NA,TRBJ2-7,TRBV18,CASSPGTGSYEQYF,TGTGCCAGCTCACCCGGGACGGGCTCCTACGAGCAGTACTTC
few,NA,TRBJ2-3,TRBV29-1,CSVTGTQRRTDTQYF,TGCAGCGTCACCGGGACTCAACGACGCACAGATACGCAGTATTTT
NA,NA,TRBJ1-1,TRBV4-1,CASSQDLWGPEAFF,TGCGCCAGCAGCCAAGATTTGTGGGGACCTGAAGCTTTCTTT
NA,NA,TRBJ2-6,TRBV30,CAWTYSGANVLTF,TGTGCCTGGACGTACTCTGGGGCCAACGTCCTGACTTTC
NA,TRBD1,TRBJ2-5,TRBV4-1,CASSQGQGVTGETQYF,TGCGCCAGCAGCCAAGGTCAGGGGGTAACGGGCGAGACCCAGTACTTC
NA,NA,TRBJ2-5,TRBV6-5,CASTGVETQYF,TGTGCCAGCACCGGGGTAGAGACCCAGTACTTC